This TCR beta chain was sequenced in a study of blood T cell repertoires in COVID-19. Study at large: Donors in the United States, Italy and Spain gave samples during acute or convalescent COVID-19. PBMCs, B-cell-depleted T cells, or T cells provided the cDNA or gDNA that made up the material.

Germline trimming cut 5 bases from V and 6 bases from J; bases unmatched to any gene: 7. CDR1 and CDR2 from the germline V gene are PRHDT and FYEKMQ (reference sequence). The CDR3 consists of 16 residues. Authors' data handling: Estimation of nucleated cell counts relied on the amplification of reference gene primers. TCRdb keeps only in-frame clones here, not all; method: immunoSEQ multiplex PCR. V, J and clone size are taken as reported in that table, and D and trimming were inferred from the DNA itself. The table shows about 59,000 clones, with 65% to 85% occurring only once. Sequenced: peripheral blood. This receptor was obtained from a man aged 55-75 years with acute or convalescent COVID-19. The J gene is TRBJ2-1, the V gene TRBV13, with 13 bases that match TRBD2. This chain's CDR3 is CASSLQTSGGLNEQFF. The CDR3 coding sequence is TGTGCCAGCAGCCTTCAGACTAGCGGGGGGCTCAATGAGCAGTTCTTC.